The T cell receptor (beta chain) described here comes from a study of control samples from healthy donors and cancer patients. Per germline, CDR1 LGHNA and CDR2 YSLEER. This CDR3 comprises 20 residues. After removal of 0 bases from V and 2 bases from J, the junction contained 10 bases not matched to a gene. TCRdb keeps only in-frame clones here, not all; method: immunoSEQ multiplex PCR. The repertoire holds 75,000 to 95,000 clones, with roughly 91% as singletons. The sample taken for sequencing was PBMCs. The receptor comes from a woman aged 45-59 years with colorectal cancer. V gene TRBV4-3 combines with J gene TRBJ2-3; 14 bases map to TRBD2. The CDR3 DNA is TGCGCCAGCAGCCAAGATACGGGACAGGGACTAGCGGGGGCCACAGATACGCAGTATTTT. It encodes CASSQDTGQGLAGATDTQYF.